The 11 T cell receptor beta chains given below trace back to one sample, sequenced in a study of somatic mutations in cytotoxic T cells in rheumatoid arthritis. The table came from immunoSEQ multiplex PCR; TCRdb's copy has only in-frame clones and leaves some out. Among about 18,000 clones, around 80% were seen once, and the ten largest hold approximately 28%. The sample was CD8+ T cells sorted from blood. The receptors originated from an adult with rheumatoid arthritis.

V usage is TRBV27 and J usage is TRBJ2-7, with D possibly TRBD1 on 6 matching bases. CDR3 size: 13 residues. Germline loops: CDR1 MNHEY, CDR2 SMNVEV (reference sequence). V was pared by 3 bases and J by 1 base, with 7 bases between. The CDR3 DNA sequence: TGTGCCAGCAGTTTCCAGGGGTCCTACGAGCAGTACTTC. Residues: CASSFQGSYEQYF.

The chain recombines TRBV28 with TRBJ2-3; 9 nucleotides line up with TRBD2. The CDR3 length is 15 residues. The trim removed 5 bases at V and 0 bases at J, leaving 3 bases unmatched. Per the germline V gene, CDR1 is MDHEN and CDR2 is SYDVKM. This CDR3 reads CASSQTSGSTDTQYF. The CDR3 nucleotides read TGTGCCAGCAGTCAGACTAGCGGTAGCACAGATACGCAGTATTTT.

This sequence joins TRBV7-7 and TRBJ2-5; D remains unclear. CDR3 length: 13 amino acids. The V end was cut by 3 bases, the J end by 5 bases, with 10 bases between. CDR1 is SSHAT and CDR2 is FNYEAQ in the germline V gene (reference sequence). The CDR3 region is CASSFVLGETQYF. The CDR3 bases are TGTGCCAGCAGCTTTGTTTTAGGGGAGACCCAGTACTTC. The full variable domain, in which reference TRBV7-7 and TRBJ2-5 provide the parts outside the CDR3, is GAGVSQSPRYKVTKRGQDVTLRCDPISSHATLYWYQQALGQGPEFLTYFNYEAQPDKSGLPSDRFSAERPEGSISTLTIQRTEQRDSAMYRCASSFVLGETQYFGPGTRLLVL.

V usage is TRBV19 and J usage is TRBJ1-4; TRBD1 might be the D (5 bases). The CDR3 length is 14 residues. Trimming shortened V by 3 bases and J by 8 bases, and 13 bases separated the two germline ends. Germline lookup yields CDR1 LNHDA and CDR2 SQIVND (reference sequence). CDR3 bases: TGTGCCAGTAGTATTGGGGGGAGAGGCGAAAAACTGTTTTTT. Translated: CASSIGGRGEKLFF.

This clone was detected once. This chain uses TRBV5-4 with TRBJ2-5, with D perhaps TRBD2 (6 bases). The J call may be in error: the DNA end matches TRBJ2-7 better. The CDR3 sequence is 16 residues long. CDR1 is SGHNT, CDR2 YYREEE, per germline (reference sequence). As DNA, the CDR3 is TGTGCCAGCAGCACACCGGGGGACCCGAGCTCCTACGAGCAGTACTTC. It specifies CASSTPGDPSSYEQYF.

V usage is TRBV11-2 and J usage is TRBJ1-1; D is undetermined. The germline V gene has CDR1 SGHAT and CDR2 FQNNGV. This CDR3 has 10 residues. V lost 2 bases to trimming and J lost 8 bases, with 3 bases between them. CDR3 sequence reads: CASSLQEAFF. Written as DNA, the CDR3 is TGTGCCAGCAGCTTACAGGAAGCTTTCTTT.

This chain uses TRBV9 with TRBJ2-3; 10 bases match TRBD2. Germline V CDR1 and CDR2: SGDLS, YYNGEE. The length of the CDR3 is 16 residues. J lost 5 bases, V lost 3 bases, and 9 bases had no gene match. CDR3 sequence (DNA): TGTGCCAGCAGCGGAGCCTTCCGACTAGCGGGAGATACGCAGTATTTT. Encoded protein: CASSGAFRLAGDTQYF.

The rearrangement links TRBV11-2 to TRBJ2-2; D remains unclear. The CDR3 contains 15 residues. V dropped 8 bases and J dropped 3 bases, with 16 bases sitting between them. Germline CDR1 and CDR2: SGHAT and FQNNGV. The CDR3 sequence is CASFRSGYDTGELFF. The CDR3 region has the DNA TGTGCCAGCTTTAGGAGTGGGTACGACACCGGGGAGCTGTTTTTT.

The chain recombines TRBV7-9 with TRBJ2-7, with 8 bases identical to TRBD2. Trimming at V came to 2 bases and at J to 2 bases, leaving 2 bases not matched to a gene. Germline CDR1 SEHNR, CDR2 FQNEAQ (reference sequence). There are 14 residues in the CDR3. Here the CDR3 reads CASSLRGLAYEQYF. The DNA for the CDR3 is TGTGCCAGCAGCTTAAGGGGACTAGCCTACGAGCAGTACTTC.

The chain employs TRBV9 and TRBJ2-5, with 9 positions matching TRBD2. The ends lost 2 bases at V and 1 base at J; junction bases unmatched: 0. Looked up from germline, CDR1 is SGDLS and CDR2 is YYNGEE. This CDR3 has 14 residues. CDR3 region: CASSVTSGQETQYF. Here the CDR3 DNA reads TGTGCCAGCAGCGTGACTAGCGGCCAAGAGACCCAGTACTTC.

The CDR3 region has the DNA TGTGCCGTCCTCGGGTTGAACACTGAAGCTTTCTTT. Translation gives CAVLGLNTEAFF. The chain combines TRBV7-8 with TRBJ1-1, with no clear D. V shed 11 bases and J shed 0 bases, with 10 bases lying between them. The CDR3 runs to 12 residues. Germline CDR1 reads SGHVS; CDR2 reads FQNEAQ.